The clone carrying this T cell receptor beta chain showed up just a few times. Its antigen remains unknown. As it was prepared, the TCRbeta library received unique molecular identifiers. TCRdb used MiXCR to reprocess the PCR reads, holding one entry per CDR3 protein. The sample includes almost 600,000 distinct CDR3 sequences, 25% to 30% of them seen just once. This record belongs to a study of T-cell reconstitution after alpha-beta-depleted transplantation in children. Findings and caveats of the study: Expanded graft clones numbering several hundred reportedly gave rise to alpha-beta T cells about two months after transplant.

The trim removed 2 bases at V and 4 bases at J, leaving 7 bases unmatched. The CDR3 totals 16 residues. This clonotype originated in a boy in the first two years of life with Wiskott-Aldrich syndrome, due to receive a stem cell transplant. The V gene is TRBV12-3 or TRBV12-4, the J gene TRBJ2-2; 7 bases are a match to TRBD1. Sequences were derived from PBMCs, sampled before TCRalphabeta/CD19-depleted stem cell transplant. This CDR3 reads CASSLRWGQLTGELFF. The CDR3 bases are TGTGCCAGCAGTTTAAGATGGGGACAGCTCACCGGGGAGCTGTTTTTT.